These 24 T cell receptor beta chains came from one sample sequenced in a study of T cell responses to AZD1222 COVID-19 vaccine. Only in-frame clones appear in the TCRdb table, and some are missing; sequencing was by immunoSEQ multiplex PCR. The table includes about 94,000 clones, around 85% detected once. This material consisted of peripheral blood, taken 28 days after the second AZD1222 dose. Receptors originate from an adult who received the AZD1222 COVID-19 vaccine.

The J gene is TRBJ1-6, the V gene TRBV2; D is uncertain. Germline lookup yields CDR1 SNHLY and CDR2 FYNNEI. The length of the CDR3 is 11 residues. V lost 4 bases to trimming and J lost 9 bases, with 4 bases between them. CDR3 nucleotide sequence: TGTGCCAGCAGTGTCTTTTCACCCCTCCACTTT. It codes for CASSVFSPLHF.

J is TRBJ2-1 and V is TRBV7-3; possible D gene TRBD2, 7 bases. V shed 2 bases and J shed 5 bases, with 13 bases lying between them. CDR1 and CDR2 (germline): SGHTA, FQGTGA. This CDR3 is 15 amino acids long. This CDR3 reads CASSLEQGRDNEQFF. Here the CDR3 DNA reads TGTGCCAGCAGCTTAGAGCAGGGGAGGGACAATGAGCAGTTCTTC. The full variable domain, with the rest looked up from reference TRBV7-3 and TRBJ2-1, is GAGVSQTPSNKVTEKGKYVELRCDPISGHTALYWYRQSLGQGPEFLIYFQGTGAADDSGLPNDRFFAVRPEGSVSTLKIQRTERGDSAVYLCASSLEQGRDNEQFFGPGTRLTVL.

The chain carries TRBV30 and TRBJ2-7; 7 bases map to TRBD2. The CDR3 length is 15 residues. The V segment lost 1 base and the J segment 2 bases; nucleotides outside the gene matches: 8. Germline V gene data show CDR1 as GTSNPN and CDR2 as SVGIG (reference sequence). The CDR3: CAWSGEGHITYEQYF. The CDR3 DNA reads as TGTGCCTGGAGTGGGGAGGGCCATATTACCTACGAGCAGTACTTC.

This clone was seen a handful of times. The V gene is TRBV9, the J gene TRBJ2-7; D perhaps matches TRBD2 (6 bases). CDR3 length: 16 amino acids. Trimming left V 2 bases short and J 6 bases short, with 21 bases between. CDR1 is SGDLS and CDR2 is YYNGEE in the germline V gene. The CDR3 bases are TGTGCCAGCAGCGTCGGGGGTGATCCAGGGAGGAGCGAGCAGTACTTC. This encodes CASSVGGDPGRSEQYF.

V usage is TRBV10-1 and J usage is TRBJ1-1; D is uncertain. Germline V gene lookup returns CDR1 WNHNN and CDR2 SYGVQD (reference sequence). The CDR3 totals 14 residues. Trimming pared 4 bases from V and 4 bases from J, leaving 13 bases between. The CDR3 protein is CASSVAGPATEAFF. DNA for the CDR3: TGCGCCAGCAGTGTCGCGGGTCCAGCCACTGAAGCTTTCTTT.

The rearrangement links TRBV13 to TRBJ1-1; D gene ambiguous. The CDR3 sequence is 17 residues long. V shed 5 bases and J shed 0 bases, with 19 bases lying between them. Germline CDR1 PRHDT, CDR2 FYEKMQ (reference sequence). The chain's CDR3 is CASSLSGRGRLNTEAFF. The CDR3 nucleotides are TGTGCCAGCAGCCTGTCCGGGCGTGGGAGACTGAACACTGAAGCTTTCTTT.

The chain has TRBV30 and TRBJ2-2, with TRBD2 identical over 9 bases. The CDR3 consists of 15 residues. V lost 5 bases to trimming and J lost 5 bases; unmatched junction nucleotides: 9. CDR1 and CDR2 from the germline V gene are GTSNPN and SVGIG (reference sequence). The CDR3 spells CAWQEGAGGTGELFF. The DNA of the CDR3 is TGTGCCTGGCAGGAGGGAGCGGGAGGAACCGGGGAGCTGTTTTTT.

The rearrangement joins TRBV15 to TRBJ1-1; 7 bases line up with TRBD1. V shed 4 bases and J 5 bases; nucleotides not matched to a gene: 7. CDR3 length equals 14 residues. Germline lookup yields CDR1 LNHNV and CDR2 YYDKDF (reference sequence). The DNA for the CDR3 is TGTGCCACCAGCACAGAACAGGGGAGGACTGAAGCTTTCTTT. Amino acids: CATSTEQGRTEAFF.

The rearrangement joins TRBV7-2 to TRBJ2-3, with TRBD1 identical over 7 bases. This CDR3 spans 14 amino acids. Per germline, CDR1 SGHTA and CDR2 FQGNSA. V shed 3 bases and J 5 bases; nucleotides not matched to a gene: 5. The CDR3 nucleotides are TGTGCCAGCAGCTTTAACAGGGGTGGAGATACGCAGTATTTT. Residues: CASSFNRGGDTQYF.

In this sample, this clone turned up a few times. The J gene is TRBJ2-3, the V gene TRBV10-3; 7 positions agree with TRBD2. Looked up from germline, CDR1 is ENHRY and CDR2 is SYGVKD. CDR3 size: 15 residues. Trimming at V came to 6 bases and at J to 3 bases, leaving 9 bases not matched to a gene. The CDR3 loop is CAIRGGREPTDTQYF. CDR3 bases: TGTGCCATCAGAGGCGGGCGGGAGCCGACAGATACGCAGTATTTT.

The rearrangement links TRBV2 to TRBJ2-7; TRBD2 agrees at 11 bases. This CDR3 is 12 amino acids long. Trimming cost V 6 bases and J 5 bases; bases outside gene matches: 0. CDR1 and CDR2 (germline): SNHLY, FYNNEI. The CDR3 sequence is CASRTSGDEQYF. The CDR3 DNA sequence: TGTGCCAGCAGGACTAGCGGGGACGAGCAGTACTTC.

This chain uses TRBV6-1 with TRBJ2-3, with D possibly TRBD1 on 6 matching bases. In germline, CDR1 is MNHNS, CDR2 SASEGT. There are 16 residues in the CDR3. With 2 bases removed from V and 12 bases from J, the gap between germline ends came to 24 bases. The CDR3 region is CASSEWGSGASLGQYF. The CDR3 DNA follows: TGTGCCAGCAGTGAATGGGGATCAGGGGCCTCCCTTGGACAGTATTTT.

V usage is TRBV7-2 and J usage is TRBJ1-4, with 7 bases fitting TRBD1. The germline gives CDR1 SGHTA, CDR2 FQGNSA. The V gene end was trimmed by 4 bases and the J gene end by 5 bases; junction bases not matched to a gene: 4. The CDR3 is 14 amino acids. The CDR3 here is CASSSPTGNEKLFF. The CDR3 coding sequence is TGTGCCAGCAGCTCCCCGACAGGGAATGAAAAACTGTTTTTT. The complete variable domain, with remaining parts taken from reference TRBV7-2 and TRBJ1-4, reads GAGVSQSPSNKVTEKGKDVELRCDPISGHTALYWYRQSLGQGLEFLIYFQGNSAPDKSGLPSDRFSAERTGGSVSTLTIQRTQQEDSAVYLCASSSPTGNEKLFFGSGTQLSVL.

The genes are TRBV7-2 and TRBJ2-7, with D perhaps matching TRBD1 or TRBD2 (5 bases each). The V end lost 1 base, the J end lost 10 bases, and 17 bases lay between the germline ends. CDR1 and CDR2 from the germline V gene are SGHTA and FQGNSA. The CDR3 is 14 amino acids. CDR3 sequence: CASSLGSGAGSQYF. The CDR3 DNA is TGTGCCAGCAGCTTAGGGTCCGGGGCGGGCAGCCAGTACTTC. The full variable domain, completed using reference TRBV7-2 and TRBJ2-7, is GAGVSQSPSNKVTEKGKDVELRCDPISGHTALYWYRQSLGQGLEFLIYFQGNSAPDKSGLPSDRFSAERTGGSVSTLTIQRTQQEDSAVYLCASSLGSGAGSQYFGPGTRLTVT.

A remark on this clone: Other DNA sequences in the sample encode the same CDR3. The V call is TRBV24-1, the J call TRBJ2-3; D is unresolved. V was clipped by 1 base and J by 0 bases, with 1 base between them. Germline CDR1 KGHDR, CDR2 SFDVKD. This CDR3 has 13 residues. CDR3 in amino acids: CATSDFSTDTQYF. The DNA of the CDR3 is TGTGCCACCAGTGATTTTAGCACAGATACGCAGTATTTT.

V gene TRBV6-2 or TRBV6-3 combines with J gene TRBJ1-5; no reliable D call. Germline V lookup: CDR1 MNHEY, CDR2 SVGEGT. V was clipped by 1 base and J by 9 bases, with 10 bases between them. The CDR3 totals 13 residues. CDR3: CASSYYTHGPQHF. The CDR3 nucleotides read TGTGCCAGCAGTTACTATACGCATGGGCCCCAGCATTTT.

This clone appeared a single time. The gene calls are TRBV6-2 or TRBV6-3 and TRBJ2-3; possibly TRBD1 for D (6 bases). The CDR3 length is 13 residues. Germline CDR1 MNHEY, CDR2 SVGEGT. With 5 bases removed from V and 1 base from J, the gap between germline ends came to 7 bases. The CDR3 DNA is TGTGCCAGCAGTAACAGGGGCACAGATACGCAGTATTTT. It translates to CASSNRGTDTQYF.

The gene calls are TRBV5-8 and TRBJ2-5; 10 bases align to TRBD1. Germline V lookup: CDR1 SGHTS, CDR2 YDEGEE. The CDR3 consists of 13 residues. V lost 4 bases to trimming and J lost 7 bases; unmatched junction nucleotides: 4. In nucleotides, the CDR3 is TGTGCCAGCAGCCCGACAGGGGGCTGGACCCAGTACTTC. Its translation is CASSPTGGWTQYF.

Of note for this clone: Other DNA sequences of this sample code for an identical CDR3. The V call is TRBV6-2 or TRBV6-3, the J call TRBJ1-6, with 11 positions matching TRBD1. The germline V gene has CDR1 MNHEY and CDR2 SVGEGT. This CDR3 region has 15 residues. After removal of 5 bases from V and 7 bases from J, the junction contained 4 bases not matched to a gene. CDR3 in amino acids: CASSDRTGGNSPLHF. CDR3 sequence (DNA): TGTGCCAGCAGTGATCGGACAGGGGGCAATTCACCCCTCCACTTT.

This clone was seen only a few times. The chain employs TRBV28 and TRBJ2-1, with D possibly being TRBD2 (5 bases). The germline V and J ends were trimmed by 3 bases and 15 bases, with 12 bases remaining between them. Germline CDR1 is MDHEN and CDR2 is SYDVKM. The CDR3 extends over 11 amino acids. In DNA form, the CDR3 reads TGTGCCAGCAGTTTGATGAGGGAGTCGTTCTTC. It is translated as CASSLMRESFF.

The chain employs TRBV27 and TRBJ1-5; D is uncertain. The ends were cut back, 6 bases at V and 0 bases at J, with 15 bases in the middle. Looked up from germline, CDR1 is MNHEY and CDR2 is SMNVEV (reference sequence). This CDR3 has 16 residues. The CDR3 loop reads CASRENGLFSNQPQHF. DNA of the CDR3: TGTGCCAGCAGAGAAAACGGACTTTTTAGCAATCAGCCCCAGCATTTT.

The rearrangement links TRBV28 to TRBJ2-2; D might be TRBD1 or TRBD2, each matching 5 bases. Germline values: CDR1 MDHEN, CDR2 SYDVKM. The V and J ends lost 3 bases and 5 bases respectively, with 10 bases between them. CDR3 length equals 14 residues. CDR3 bases: TGTGCCAGCAGTTTTGGGGGACGGACCGGGGAGCTGTTTTTT. Translated: CASSFGGRTGELFF.

V usage is TRBV9 and J usage is TRBJ1-2; 8 bases map to TRBD1. The germline V gene has CDR1 SGDLS and CDR2 YYNGEE. V was clipped by 3 bases and J by 2 bases; unmatched bases: 6. The CDR3 is made up of 15 amino acids. CDR3 coding DNA: TGTGCCAGCAGCGCCCGGGACAGGATCAACTATGGCTACACCTTC. Protein sequence: CASSARDRINYGYTF.

The CDR3 nucleotides are TGTGCCAGCAGCGTGGGCAGCCTCTCCTACGAGCAGTACTTC. It encodes CASSVGSLSYEQYF. The gene calls are TRBV9 and TRBJ2-7; D is undetermined. V lost 2 bases and J lost 0, with 9 bases in between. CDR1 is SGDLS, CDR2 YYNGEE, per germline. The CDR3 consists of 14 residues.